Shown below are 17 T cell receptor beta chains from a single sample sequenced in a study of blood T cell repertoires in COVID-19. Profiling relied on immunoSEQ multiplex PCR, and the TCRdb table lists in-frame clones only, not all of them. The sample contains some 300,000 clones, about nine tenths of which appear only once. Sequencing was carried out using peripheral blood. The receptor source for this set is a woman between 50 and 59 years old with COVID-19, enrolled during active disease.

The V and J genes are TRBV5-4 and TRBJ2-5, with 10 bases aligning to TRBD2. The V gene end was trimmed by 3 bases and the J gene end by 5 bases; junction bases not matched to a gene: 4. Germline V CDR1 and CDR2: SGHNT, YYREEE (reference sequence). CDR3 length: 14 residues. DNA for the CDR3: TGTGCCAGCAGCTGGACTAGCGGTGGCGAGACCCAGTACTTC. Encoded protein: CASSWTSGGETQYF.

This clone has more than one count but fewer than ten. The rearrangement links TRBV19 to TRBJ1-2, with 9 bases identical to TRBD1. The CDR3 consists of 15 residues. With 5 bases clipped from V and 7 bases from J, the junction kept 11 bases outside the gene matches. Germline V gene data show CDR1 as LNHDA and CDR2 as SQIVND (reference sequence). The chain's CDR3 is CASSRGTGLPGGYTF. Here the CDR3 DNA reads TGTGCCAGTAGTCGAGGGACAGGGTTGCCTGGTGGCTACACCTTC.

V gene TRBV7-2 combines with J gene TRBJ2-7, with 8 bases fitting TRBD2. Germline values: CDR1 SGHTA, CDR2 FQGNSA. The CDR3 extends over 18 amino acids. V was clipped by 5 bases and J by 7 bases; unmatched bases: 22. CDR3 sequence: CASSGGGLVPKRSREQYF. In nucleotides, the CDR3 is TGTGCCAGCAGCGGGGGGGGACTAGTCCCTAAAAGGTCGCGAGAGCAGTACTTC.

Concerning this clone: Additional DNA sequences in this sample encode the identical CDR3. V and J are TRBV9 and TRBJ1-1; D is unresolved. From germline, CDR1 is SGDLS and CDR2 YYNGEE. The CDR3 spans 15 residues. Trimming cost V 0 bases and J 0 bases, with 9 bases left between them. In nucleotides, the CDR3 is TGTGCCAGCAGCGTAGTGGCAGACATGAACACTGAAGCTTTCTTT. As protein: CASSVVADMNTEAFF.

The chain has TRBV2 and TRBJ1-1; TRBD1 aligns across 8 bases. Trimming removed 6 bases from V and 4 bases from J; junction bases left unmatched: 13. This CDR3 has 16 residues. From germline, CDR1 is SNHLY and CDR2 FYNNEI. The CDR3 sequence is CASRGAATGGGTEAFF. For the CDR3, the DNA is TGTGCCAGCAGGGGCGCGGCAACAGGGGGTGGCACTGAAGCTTTCTTT.

V usage is TRBV30 and J usage is TRBJ1-3; 10 positions match TRBD1. Looked up from germline, CDR1 is GTSNPN and CDR2 is SVGIG (reference sequence). V shed 1 base and J 5 bases; nucleotides not matched to a gene: 5. The CDR3 loop spans 15 amino acids. The CDR3 protein is CAWSAGTGVRNTIYF. In nucleotides, the CDR3 is TGTGCCTGGAGTGCCGGGACAGGGGTGAGAAACACCATATATTTT.

The chain carries TRBV29-1 and TRBJ2-4, with TRBD2 as a possible D gene (6 bases). V lost 4 bases, J lost 1 base, and 20 bases lay in between. The CDR3 is made up of 17 amino acids. Germline assignment: CDR1 SQVTM and CDR2 ANQGSEA. CDR3 amino acids: CSVVLGVAGLAKNIQYF. For the CDR3, the DNA is TGCAGCGTTGTTCTAGGGGTGGCGGGACTGGCCAAAAACATTCAGTACTTC.

The genes are TRBV12-3 or TRBV12-4 and TRBJ2-7; unclear D gene. The CDR3 runs 12 residues. V was trimmed by 6 bases and J by 2 bases, leaving 8 bases between them. This chain's CDR3 is CASSPFAYEQYF. The CDR3 DNA is TGTGCCAGCAGCCCCTTCGCCTACGAGCAGTACTTC.

The rearrangement links TRBV7-2 to TRBJ2-7; D not certain. The CDR3 length is 11 residues. V gave up 8 bases and J gave up 11 bases, with 16 bases separating them. CDR1 and CDR2 (germline): SGHTA, FQGNSA. CDR3 sequence reads: CASAANAAEYF. CDR3 DNA: TGTGCCAGCGCCGCAAACGCTGCGGAGTACTTC.

V is TRBV4-2 and J is TRBJ1-2; no definite D call. The CDR3 has 15 amino acids. CDR1 and CDR2 (germline): LGHNA, YNFKEQ. Trimming cost V 4 bases and J 1 base, with 13 bases left between them. The CDR3 bases are TGTGCCAGCAGCCCGGCAGGCTTAGTTAACTATGGCTACACCTTC. It encodes CASSPAGLVNYGYTF.

The table lists this clone with a few counts. The chain has TRBV7-8 and TRBJ1-2; 12 bases are a match to TRBD1. The CDR3 extends over 16 amino acids. Germline CDR1 is SGHVS and CDR2 is FQNEAQ. V shed 6 bases and J 2 bases; nucleotides not matched to a gene: 7. Here the CDR3 reads CASSQSGTGGNYGYTF. The CDR3 DNA reads as TGTGCCAGCAGTCAATCCGGGACAGGGGGCAACTATGGCTACACCTTC.

The chain couples TRBV6-6 to TRBJ2-3; 8 bases align to TRBD2. V gave up 6 bases and J gave up 2 bases; unmatched junction bases: 4. The CDR3 consists of 14 residues. Germline V gene sequence: CDR1 MNHNY, CDR2 SVGAGI (reference sequence). This chain's CDR3 is CASRTSGNTDTQYF. The CDR3 DNA is TGTGCCAGCAGAACTAGCGGAAACACAGATACGCAGTATTTT.

The rearrangement links TRBV5-8 to TRBJ1-5; 8 bases line up with TRBD1. This CDR3 has 15 residues. From germline, CDR1 is SGHTS and CDR2 YDEGEE. J gave up 4 bases and V 5 bases, and 8 bases lay outside the gene matches. The CDR3 DNA sequence: TGTGCCAGCAGTCTCCGACAGGGGACAAATCAGCCCCAGCATTTT. As protein: CASSLRQGTNQPQHF.

The V call is TRBV5-1, the J call TRBJ2-2, with D possibly being TRBD1 (6 bases). V was cut by 5 bases and J by 3 bases, with 17 bases left in between. Germline V gene lookup returns CDR1 SGHRS and CDR2 YFSETQ. CDR3 size: 16 residues. This chain's CDR3 is CASSPTGSTYTGELFF. The DNA for the CDR3 is TGCGCCAGCAGTCCTACAGGGAGCACGTACACCGGGGAGCTGTTTTTT.

V is TRBV30 and J is TRBJ1-2, with D tentatively TRBD1 (6 bases). The ends were cut back, 2 bases at V and 5 bases at J, with 15 bases in the middle. CDR1 is GTSNPN and CDR2 is SVGIG in the germline V gene (reference sequence). The CDR3 contains 14 residues. CDR3 in DNA: TGTGCCTGGAGTCGGACAGCTTGGGGGTATGGCTACACCTTC. Its protein product is CAWSRTAWGYGYTF.

This chain links TRBV18 with TRBJ2-3; possible D gene TRBD1, 6 bases. CDR3 length: 17 residues. V shed 4 bases and J shed 1 base, with 18 bases lying between them. The germline V gene has CDR1 KGHSH and CDR2 LQKENI. The CDR3 DNA follows: TGTGCCAGCTCACGACGAGAAATGTCAGGGGGCACAGATACGCAGTATTTT. Its translation: CASSRREMSGGTDTQYF.

The V call is TRBV2, the J call TRBJ2-6; a weak D match, TRBD1 (6 bases). Germline loops: CDR1 SNHLY, CDR2 FYNNEI. There are 16 residues in the CDR3. With 2 bases removed from V and 2 bases from J, the gap between germline ends came to 10 bases. The DNA for the CDR3 is TGTGCCAGCAGTGAAAACAGGGCTGCTGGGGCCAACGTCCTGACTTTC. Its protein product is CASSENRAAGANVLTF. Looking up the rest from reference TRBV2 and TRBJ2-6 gives the full variable domain: EPEVTQTPSHQVTQMGQEVILRCVPISNHLYFYWYRQILGQKVEFLVSFYNNEISEKSEIFDDQFSVERPDGSNFTLKIRSTKLEDSAMYFCASSENRAAGANVLTFGAGSRLTVL.